The TCR beta chain described here comes from a study of blood T cell repertoires in COVID-19. Study-wide background: Whether acute or convalescent, the COVID-19 samples came from the United States, Italy and Spain. Sources were T cells, B-cell-depleted T cells, or PBMCs; the material itself was cDNA or gDNA.

Per the original data handling: Estimation of nucleated cell counts was performed using reference gene primer amplification. Only in-frame clones appear in the TCRdb table, and some are missing; sequencing was by immunoSEQ multiplex PCR. From that table come the V and J calls and clone size; the DNA was used to work out D and trimming. The table lists fewer than 200,000 clones, roughly 90% of them singletons. Trimming left V 1 base short and J 1 base short, with 10 bases between. The CDR3 spans 16 residues. Germline V gene lookup returns CDR1 MNHEY and CDR2 SMNVEV (reference sequence). Participant-reported clinical history was the basis for cohort assignment.

Material for sequencing was PBMCs or T cells enriched from blood (not recorded which). The sequence was collected from a human donor with acute COVID-19. The donor label of this sample is uncertain. J is TRBJ2-2 and V is TRBV27, with D unclear. Here the CDR3 reads CASSLYWQKNTGELFF. CDR3 DNA: TGTGCCAGCAGTTTATATTGGCAGAAGAACACCGGGGAGCTGTTTTTT.